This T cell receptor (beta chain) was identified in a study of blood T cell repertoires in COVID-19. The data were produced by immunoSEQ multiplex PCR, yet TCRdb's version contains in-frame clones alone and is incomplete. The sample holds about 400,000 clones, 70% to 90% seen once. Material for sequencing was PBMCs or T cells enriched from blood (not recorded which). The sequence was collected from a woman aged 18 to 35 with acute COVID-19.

Written as DNA, the CDR3 is TGTGCCAGCTTGGACAGGAGGAACACTGAAGCTTTCTTT. This sequence encodes CASLDRRNTEAFF. This rearrangement joins TRBV28 to TRBJ1-1; 7 bases align to TRBD1. Germline CDR1 reads MDHEN; CDR2 reads SYDVKM. CDR3 length: 13 amino acids. With 8 bases clipped from V and 1 base from J, the junction kept 4 bases outside the gene matches. Full variable domain (missing parts from reference TRBV28 and TRBJ1-1): DVKVTQSSRYLVKRTGEKVFLECVQDMDHENMFWYRQDPGLGLRLIYFSYDVKMKEKGDIPEGYSVSREKKERFSLILESASTNQTSMYLCASLDRRNTEAFFGQGTRLTVV.